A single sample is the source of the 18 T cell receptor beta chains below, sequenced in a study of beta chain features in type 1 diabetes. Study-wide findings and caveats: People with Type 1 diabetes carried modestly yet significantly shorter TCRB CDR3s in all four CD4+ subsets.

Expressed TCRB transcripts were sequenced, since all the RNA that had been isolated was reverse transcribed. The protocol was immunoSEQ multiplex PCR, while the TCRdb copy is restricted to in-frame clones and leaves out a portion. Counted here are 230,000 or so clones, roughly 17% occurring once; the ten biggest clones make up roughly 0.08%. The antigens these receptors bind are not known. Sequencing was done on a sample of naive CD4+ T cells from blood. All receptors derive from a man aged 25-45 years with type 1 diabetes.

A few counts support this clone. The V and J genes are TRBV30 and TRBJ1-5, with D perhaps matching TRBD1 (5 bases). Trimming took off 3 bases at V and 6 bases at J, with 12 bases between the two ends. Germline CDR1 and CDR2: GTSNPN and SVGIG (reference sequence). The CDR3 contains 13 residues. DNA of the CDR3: TGTGCCTGGAGGGGCAGGGAGGGTCAGCCCCAGCATTTT. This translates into CAWRGREGQPQHF.

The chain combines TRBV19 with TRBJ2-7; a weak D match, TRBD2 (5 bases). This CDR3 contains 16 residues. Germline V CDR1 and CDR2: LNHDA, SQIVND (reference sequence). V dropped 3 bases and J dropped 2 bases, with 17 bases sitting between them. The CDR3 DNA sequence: TGTGCCAGTAGTATGCAAGGGAGTAAACCCCCCTACGAGCAGTACTTC. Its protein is CASSMQGSKPPYEQYF. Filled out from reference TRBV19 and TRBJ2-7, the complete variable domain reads DGGITQSPKYLFRKEGQNVTLSCEQNLNHDAMYWYRQDPGQGLRLIYYSQIVNDFQKGDIAEGYSVSREKKESFPLTVTSAQKNPTAFYLCASSMQGSKPPYEQYFGPGTRLTVT.

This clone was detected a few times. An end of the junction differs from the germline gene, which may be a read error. The CDR3 spells CASSLDYQGGESHF. CDR3 coding DNA: TGTGCCAGCAGCTTAGACTATCAAGGGGGCGAATCGCATTTT. The chain links TRBV7-9 to TRBJ2-3, with 7 bases that match TRBD1. The germline gives CDR1 SEHNR, CDR2 FQNEAQ (reference sequence). CDR3 length equals 14 residues. The full variable domain, completed using reference TRBV7-9 and TRBJ2-3, is DTGVSQNPRHKITKRGQNVTFRCDPISEHNRLYWYRQTLGQGPEFLTYFQNEAQLEKSRLLSDRFSAERPKGSFSTLEIQRTEQGDSAMYLCASSLDYQGGESHFGPGTRLTVL.

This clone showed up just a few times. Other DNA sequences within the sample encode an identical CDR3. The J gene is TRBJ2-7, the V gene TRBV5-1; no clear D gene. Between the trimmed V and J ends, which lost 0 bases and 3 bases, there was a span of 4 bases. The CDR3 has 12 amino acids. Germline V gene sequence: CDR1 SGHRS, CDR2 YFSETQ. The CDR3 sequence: CASSLGGYEQYF. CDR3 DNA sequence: TGCGCCAGCAGCTTGGGCGGCTACGAGCAGTACTTC.

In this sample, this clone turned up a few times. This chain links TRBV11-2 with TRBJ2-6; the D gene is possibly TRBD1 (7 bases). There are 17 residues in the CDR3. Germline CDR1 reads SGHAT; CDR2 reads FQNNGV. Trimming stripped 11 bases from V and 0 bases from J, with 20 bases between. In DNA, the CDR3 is TGTGCCCATGGCGGGACAGCGATGAACTCTGGGGCCAACGTCCTGACTTTC. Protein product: CAHGGTAMNSGANVLTF. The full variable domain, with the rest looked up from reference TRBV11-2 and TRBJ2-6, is EAGVAQSPRYKIIEKRQSVAFWCNPISGHATLYWYQQILGQGPKLLIQFQNNGVVDDSQLPKDRFSAERLKGVDSTLKIQPAKLEDSAVYLCAHGGTAMNSGANVLTFGAGSRLTVL.

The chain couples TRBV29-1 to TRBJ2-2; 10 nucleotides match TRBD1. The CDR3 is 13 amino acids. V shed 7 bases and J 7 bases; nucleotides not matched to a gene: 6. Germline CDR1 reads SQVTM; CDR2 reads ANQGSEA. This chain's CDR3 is CSAPTGGHGELFF. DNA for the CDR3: TGCAGCGCCCCGACAGGGGGCCACGGGGAGCTGTTTTTT.

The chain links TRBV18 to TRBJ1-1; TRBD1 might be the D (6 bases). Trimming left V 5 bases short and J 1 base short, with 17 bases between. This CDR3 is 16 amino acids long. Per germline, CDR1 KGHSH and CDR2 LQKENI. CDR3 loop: CASSAFSGTSNTEAFF. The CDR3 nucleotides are TGTGCCAGCTCAGCATTCTCCGGGACATCGAACACTGAAGCTTTCTTT.

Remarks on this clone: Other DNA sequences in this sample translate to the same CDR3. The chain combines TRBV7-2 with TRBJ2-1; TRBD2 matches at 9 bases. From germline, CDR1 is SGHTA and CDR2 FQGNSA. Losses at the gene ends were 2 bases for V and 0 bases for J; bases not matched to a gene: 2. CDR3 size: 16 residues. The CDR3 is CASSLSSGSSYNEQFF. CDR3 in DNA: TGTGCCAGCAGCTTAAGTAGCGGGAGCTCCTACAATGAGCAGTTCTTC.

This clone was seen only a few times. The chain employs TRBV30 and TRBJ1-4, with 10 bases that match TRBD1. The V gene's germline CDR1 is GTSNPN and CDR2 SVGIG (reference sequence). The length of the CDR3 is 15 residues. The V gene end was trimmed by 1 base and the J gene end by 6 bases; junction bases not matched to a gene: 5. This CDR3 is CAWSGTGQGYEKLFF. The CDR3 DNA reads TGTGCCTGGAGTGGTACGGGACAGGGGTATGAAAAACTGTTTTTT.

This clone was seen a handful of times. CDR3 residues: CSARDRAGQPQHF. In nucleotides, the CDR3 is TGCAGCGCCAGGGACAGGGCGGGTCAGCCCCAGCATTTT. The genes are TRBV29-1 and TRBJ1-5; 9 bases match TRBD1. Germline-derived CDR1 and CDR2 are SQVTM and ANQGSEA. This CDR3 contains 13 residues. V lost 7 bases, J lost 6 bases, and 7 bases stayed unmatched.

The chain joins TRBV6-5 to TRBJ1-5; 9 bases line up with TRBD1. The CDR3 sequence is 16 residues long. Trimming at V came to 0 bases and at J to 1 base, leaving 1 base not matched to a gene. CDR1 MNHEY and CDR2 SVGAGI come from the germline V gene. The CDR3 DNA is TGTGCCAGCAGTTACTCTGGGACAGGGAGCAATCAGCCCCAGCATTTT. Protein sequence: CASSYSGTGSNQPQHF.

The CDR3 bases are TGTGCCTGGAGACTTAGCGGGGGCCAAGAGACCCAGTACTTC. Its protein is CAWRLSGGQETQYF. The chain is built from TRBV30 and TRBJ2-5; 9 bases line up with TRBD2. The CDR3 runs to 14 residues. V lost 3 bases and J lost 1; bases outside the gene matches: 3. The germline V gene encodes CDR1 GTSNPN and CDR2 SVGIG (reference sequence).

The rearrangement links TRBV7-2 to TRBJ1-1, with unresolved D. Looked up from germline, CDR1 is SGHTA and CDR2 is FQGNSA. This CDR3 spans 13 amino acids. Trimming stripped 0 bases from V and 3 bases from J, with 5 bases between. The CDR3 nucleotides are TGTGCCAGCAGCTTAGCCCTGCACACTGAAGCTTTCTTT. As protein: CASSLALHTEAFF.

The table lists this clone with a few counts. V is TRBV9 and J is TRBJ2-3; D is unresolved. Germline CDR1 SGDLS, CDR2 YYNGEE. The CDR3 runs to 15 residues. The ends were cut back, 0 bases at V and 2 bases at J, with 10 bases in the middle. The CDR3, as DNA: TGTGCCAGCAGCGTAGGAGCCAGCGCCACAGATACGCAGTATTTT. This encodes CASSVGASATDTQYF.

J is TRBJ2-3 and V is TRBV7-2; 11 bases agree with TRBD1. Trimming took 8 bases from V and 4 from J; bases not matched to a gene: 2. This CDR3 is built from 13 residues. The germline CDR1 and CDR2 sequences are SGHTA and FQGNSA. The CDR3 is CASGTGGADTQYF. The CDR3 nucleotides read TGTGCCAGCGGGACAGGGGGGGCAGATACGCAGTATTTT.

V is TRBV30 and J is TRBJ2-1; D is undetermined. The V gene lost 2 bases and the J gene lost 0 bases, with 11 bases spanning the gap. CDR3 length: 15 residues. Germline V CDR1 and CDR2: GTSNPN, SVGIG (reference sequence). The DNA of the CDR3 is TGTGCCTGGAGTTCTTGGCAGAGCTCCTACAATGAGCAGTTCTTC. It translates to CAWSSWQSSYNEQFF.

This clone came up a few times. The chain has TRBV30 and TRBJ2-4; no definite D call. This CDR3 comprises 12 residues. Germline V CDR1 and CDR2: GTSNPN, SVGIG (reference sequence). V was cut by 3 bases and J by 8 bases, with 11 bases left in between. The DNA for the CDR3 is TGTGCCTGGAGCCCAGGCGTGGACATTCAGTACTTC. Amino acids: CAWSPGVDIQYF.

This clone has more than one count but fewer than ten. The CDR3 sequence is CASSLLAGTNTGELFF. For the CDR3, the DNA is TGTGCCAGCAGCTTATTGGCGGGAACGAACACCGGGGAGCTGTTTTTT. This chain links TRBV7-6 with TRBJ2-2; D might be TRBD2 (6 bases). CDR3 length: 16 residues. V shed 2 bases and J shed 0 bases, with 10 bases lying between them. The germline V gene has CDR1 SGHVS and CDR2 FNYEAQ.